This entry lists 7 T cell receptor beta chains sequenced from one sample in a study of human T cells and chemical hapten exposure. TCRdb redid the calling of the RACE reads with MiXCR, one entry per CDR3 protein. Of roughly 72,000 distinct CDR3 sequences in the sample, over 9% were seen once. Time point meaning: patch test 1, 2 weeks after DPC sensitization. Indicated treatment: therapeutic diphenylcyclopropenone sensitization with weekly scalp DPC. This sample comprised whole blood, obtained in connection with sensitization to the hapten diphenylcyclopropenone (DPC). The source of these receptors is a woman aged 45 to 65 with alopecia areata. Some clones in this sample may be carry-over from other donors' samples.

V gene TRBV20-1 combines with J gene TRBJ2-5; 11 bases are a match to TRBD2. Trimming took 3 bases from V and 3 from J; bases not matched to a gene: 9. This CDR3 is 16 amino acids long. Germline V lookup: CDR1 DFQATT, CDR2 SNEGSKA (reference sequence). This chain's CDR3 is CSASHPGLAEKETQYF. The CDR3 DNA is TGCAGTGCTAGCCACCCGGGACTAGCGGAAAAAGAGACCCAGTACTTC.

This chain joins TRBV5-1 and TRBJ2-6; D is perhaps TRBD1 (5 bases). This CDR3 comprises 16 residues. Trimming removed 0 bases from V and 1 base from J, with 8 bases in between. The germline V gene encodes CDR1 SGHRS and CDR2 YFSETQ. Written as DNA, the CDR3 is TGCGCCAGCAGCTTGGGCGCAGGGTCTGGGGCCAACGTCCTGACTTTC. As protein: CASSLGAGSGANVLTF.

The chain carries TRBV11-2 and TRBJ1-1; D is possibly TRBD1 (5 bases). V dropped 5 bases and J dropped 4 bases, with 14 bases sitting between them. The V gene's germline CDR1 is SGHAT and CDR2 FQNNGV. The CDR3 extends over 14 amino acids. For the CDR3, the DNA is TGTGCCAGCAGCACCCAGACAGTGGGCACTGAAGCTTTCTTT. Translated: CASSTQTVGTEAFF. The whole variable domain, remainder taken from reference TRBV11-2 and TRBJ1-1, is EAGVAQSPRYKIIEKRQSVAFWCNPISGHATLYWYQQILGQGPKLLIQFQNNGVVDDSQLPKDRFSAERLKGVDSTLKIQPAKLEDSAVYLCASSTQTVGTEAFFGQGTRLTVV.

The chain uses TRBV7-2 and TRBJ1-6; D remains unclear. Trimming removed 5 bases at V and 11 bases at J, with 10 bases between. This CDR3 comprises 12 residues. Germline V gene data show CDR1 as SGHTA and CDR2 as FQGNSA. The CDR3 protein is CASSATMAPLHF. CDR3 bases: TGTGCCAGCAGCGCCACAATGGCACCCCTCCACTTT.

This clonotype occurred many times. The V gene is TRBV24-1, the J gene TRBJ2-3, with D unresolved. The CDR3 has 12 amino acids. The germline V gene has CDR1 KGHDR and CDR2 SFDVKD. V was trimmed by 3 bases and J by 4 bases, leaving 4 bases between them. This CDR3 is CATSDNADTQYF. The CDR3 region has the DNA TGTGCCACCAGTGATAACGCAGATACGCAGTATTTT.

The sample holds one count of this clonotype. The chain is built from TRBV6-6 and TRBJ2-1; D gene ambiguous. Germline V gene data show CDR1 as MNHNY and CDR2 as SVGAGI (reference sequence). V was cut by 10 bases and J by 0 bases, with 13 bases left in between. This CDR3 has 14 residues. In nucleotides, the CDR3 is TGTGCCACCTGGACGGAGCCCTCCTACAATGAGCAGTTCTTC. Its translation: CATWTEPSYNEQFF.

This clonotype was seen a handful of times. The chain is built from TRBV29-1 and TRBJ1-5; 8 bases line up with TRBD1. Trimming removed 4 bases from V and 2 bases from J; junction bases left unmatched: 4. Germline-derived CDR1 and CDR2 are SQVTM and ANQGSEA. This CDR3 spans 14 amino acids. The CDR3 nucleotides read TGCAGCGTTGGACAGGGGAACGGCAATCAGCCCCAGCATTTT. Protein: CSVGQGNGNQPQHF.